The T cell receptor beta chain described here comes from a study of blood T cell repertoires in COVID-19. Study-level background: The United States, Italy and Spain were the sources of the acute and convalescent COVID-19 samples. Nucleic acid was either cDNA or gDNA, and it came from T cells, B-cell-depleted T cells, or PBMCs.

Trimming removed 1 base from V and 5 bases from J; junction bases left unmatched: 3. Looked up from germline, CDR1 is SGDLS and CDR2 is YYNGEE. The length of the CDR3 is 14 residues. The protocol was immunoSEQ multiplex PCR, while the TCRdb copy is restricted to in-frame clones and leaves out a portion. The sample yields around 250,000 clones, more than 80% seen once. This clonotype was obtained from a woman in her 30s with active or convalescent COVID-19. The chain uses TRBV9 and TRBJ2-5; TRBD1 aligns across 9 bases. Input material: peripheral blood. CDR3 nucleotides: TGTGCCAGCAGCGTAACAGGGGGCGGCGAGACCCAGTACTTC. It encodes CASSVTGGGETQYF.